Each of the 4 T cell receptor beta chains below was sequenced from the same sample in a study of cytomegalovirus exposure and HLA in healthy donors. PCR involved 60 Vbeta and 13 Jbeta primers. Sequencing was performed with immunoSEQ multiplex PCR; in TCRdb, only in-frame clones are kept and a portion is missing. The sample yields some 170,000 clones, roughly 79% seen once. The sequencing sample was made of PBMCs. These receptors were taken from a woman aged 18-29 years in good health and CMV-seropositive.

The chain uses TRBV5-1 and TRBJ2-6, with D hard to call. Germline V gene data show CDR1 as SGHRS and CDR2 as YFSETQ. CDR3 length equals 13 residues. The V gene lost 6 bases and the J gene lost 1 base, with 5 bases spanning the gap. The CDR3 nucleotides read TGCGCCAGCAAGAGATCTGGGGCCAACGTCCTGACTTTC. It translates to CASKRSGANVLTF.

The V gene is TRBV2, the J gene TRBJ2-1; 7 bases are a match to TRBD2. The V and J ends lost 4 bases and 3 bases, in that order; junction bases with no gene match: 6. The CDR3 has 15 residues. Germline CDR1 and CDR2: SNHLY and FYNNEI. The CDR3, as DNA: TGTGCCAGCAGTGTTCCTAGCGGAAACTACAATGAGCAGTTCTTC. It codes for CASSVPSGNYNEQFF.

The chain employs TRBV5-1 and TRBJ2-7; a possible D gene is TRBD1 (6 bases). Looked up from germline, CDR1 is SGHRS and CDR2 is YFSETQ. Trimming took 0 bases from V and 6 from J, leaving 19 bases between them. This CDR3 has 16 amino acids. CDR3 sequence: CASSLEAAVGAVEQYF. CDR3 nucleotides: TGCGCCAGCAGCTTGGAAGCGGCGGTGGGGGCGGTCGAGCAGTACTTC.

This clone has a single count. This chain connects TRBV30 to TRBJ2-7; D unclear. CDR1 is GTSNPN, CDR2 SVGIG, per germline (reference sequence). Trimming stripped 2 bases from V and 3 bases from J, with 8 bases between. This CDR3 region has 12 residues. For the CDR3, the DNA is TGTGCCTGGAGTTTTGGCAGCTACGAGCAGTACTTC. It yields the protein CAWSFGSYEQYF.